This passage covers 23 T cell receptor beta chains from one sample sequenced in a study of cytomegalovirus exposure and HLA in healthy donors. In the PCR, 60 Vbeta and 13 Jbeta primers were used. Data came from immunoSEQ multiplex PCR; TCRdb stores just in-frame clones and leaves some out. The profile shows 140,000 to 150,000 clones, 66% of them singletons. The specimen was PBMCs. All receptors derive from a woman aged 60 to 75 in good health and CMV-seronegative.

The genes are TRBV6-6 and TRBJ2-6; D is possibly TRBD1 (6 bases). The V gene's germline CDR1 is MNHNY and CDR2 SVGAGI (reference sequence). The CDR3 sequence is 15 residues long. Trimming pared 5 bases from V and 5 bases from J, leaving 13 bases between. CDR3 nucleotide sequence: TGTGCCAGCAGTACCCCCCAGGGGAGGGCCAACGTCCTGACTTTC. This sequence encodes CASSTPQGRANVLTF.

The rearrangement links TRBV2 to TRBJ2-3; TRBD2 matches 9 bases. CDR3 size: 14 residues. With 5 bases clipped from V and 5 bases from J, the junction kept 5 bases outside the gene matches. The germline V gene has CDR1 SNHLY and CDR2 FYNNEI. CDR3 residues: CASSLAGAIDTQYF. The CDR3 nucleotides are TGTGCCAGCAGTTTAGCGGGGGCGATAGATACGCAGTATTTT.

A note on this clone: The junction and the germline gene differ at one end; a read error may be behind it. The chain is built from TRBV7-9 and TRBJ2-2; 10 bases agree with TRBD2. This CDR3 contains 16 residues. Germline CDR1 SEHNR, CDR2 FQNEAQ (reference sequence). CDR3 sequence (DNA): TGTTCCAGCAGCTTAGGACTAGCGGACTACACCGGGGAGCTGTTTTTT. Its protein product is CSSSLGLADYTGELFF.

This clone showed up just a few times. The CDR3 sequence: CASSRNRDQETQYF. In DNA form, the CDR3 reads TGTGCCAGCAGTCGAAACAGGGACCAAGAGACCCAGTACTTC. V and J are TRBV25-1 and TRBJ2-5; tentatively, D is TRBD1 (6 bases). The germline V and J ends were trimmed by 5 bases and 0 bases, with 10 bases remaining between them. The CDR3 length is 14 residues. In germline, CDR1 is MGHDK, CDR2 SYGVNS.

The chain carries TRBV5-1 and TRBJ2-3, with 7 bases aligning to TRBD2. The V and J ends lost 1 base and 2 bases, in that order; junction bases with no gene match: 4. The CDR3 sequence is 15 residues long. Germline loops: CDR1 SGHRS, CDR2 YFSETQ. DNA of the CDR3: TGCGCCAGCAGCTTGTGGGGGGGGTCCACAGATACGCAGTATTTT. It is translated as CASSLWGGSTDTQYF.

This clone was seen more than once but under ten times. This sequence joins TRBV6-5 and TRBJ1-5; unclear D gene. Germline V lookup: CDR1 MNHEY, CDR2 SVGAGI. This CDR3 region has 15 residues. The ends were cut back, 6 bases at V and 1 base at J, with 13 bases in the middle. For the CDR3, the DNA is TGTGCCAGCAGGGCCGGAGGCGGGAGCAATCAGCCCCAGCATTTT. Translated: CASRAGGGSNQPQHF.

The genes are TRBV19 and TRBJ2-1, with TRBD2 matching 12 bases. The germline CDR1 and CDR2 sequences are LNHDA and SQIVND (reference sequence). There are 14 residues in the CDR3. The V segment lost 7 bases and the J segment 9 bases; nucleotides outside the gene matches: 7. This chain's CDR3 is CASTRTSGMFEQFF. In DNA, the CDR3 is TGTGCCAGTACCCGGACTAGCGGGATGTTTGAGCAGTTCTTC.

The chain joins TRBV7-9 to TRBJ2-1, with 8 bases identical to TRBD2. The CDR3 contains 16 residues. V was clipped by 1 base and J by 3 bases; unmatched bases: 5. Per the germline V gene, CDR1 is SEHNR and CDR2 is FQNEAQ (reference sequence). Written as DNA, the CDR3 is TGTGCCAGCAGCTTAGTGGCGGGGGGTCGCTACAATGAGCAGTTCTTC. Its protein product is CASSLVAGGRYNEQFF.

This chain joins TRBV19 and TRBJ1-5; TRBD1 matches 7 bases. The CDR3 totals 14 residues. After removal of 6 bases from V and 3 bases from J, the junction contained 5 bases not matched to a gene. Germline V lookup: CDR1 LNHDA, CDR2 SQIVND (reference sequence). DNA of the CDR3: TGTGCCAGTAGGGAGGACAGGTTCAATCAGCCCCAGCATTTT. Its translation: CASREDRFNQPQHF.

The CDR3 here is CASRKGEDNEKLFF. For the CDR3, the DNA is TGTGCCAGCAGGAAGGGGGAAGATAATGAAAAACTGTTTTTT. The rearrangement uses TRBV5-5 and TRBJ1-4; TRBD1 might be the D (6 bases). CDR1 is SGHKS, CDR2 YYEKEE, per germline (reference sequence). V was cut by 5 bases and J by 4 bases, with 12 bases left in between. CDR3 size: 14 residues.

J is TRBJ2-3 and V is TRBV7-2; no clear D. Germline loops: CDR1 SGHTA, CDR2 FQGNSA. V dropped 5 bases and J dropped 8 bases, with 11 bases sitting between them. This CDR3 is 12 amino acids long. The CDR3 bases are TGTGCCAGCAGCGTGGGCCCGAGTACGCAGTATTTT. This translates into CASSVGPSTQYF. The full variable domain, its missing parts supplied by reference TRBV7-2 and TRBJ2-3, is GAGVSQSPSNKVTEKGKDVELRCDPISGHTALYWYRQSLGQGLEFLIYFQGNSAPDKSGLPSDRFSAERTGGSVSTLTIQRTQQEDSAVYLCASSVGPSTQYFGPGTRLTVL.

This clone was seen more than once but under ten times. V and J are TRBV6-5 and TRBJ2-3, with D possibly matching TRBD1 (5 bases). Germline loops: CDR1 MNHEY, CDR2 SVGAGI. Trimming cost V 2 bases and J 1 base, with 10 bases left between them. The CDR3 sequence is 15 residues long. The CDR3 protein is CASSYTDTRTDTQYF. The CDR3 DNA follows: TGTGCCAGCAGTTACACGGACACACGCACAGATACGCAGTATTTT.

Of note for this clone: Mismatch with germline at one junction end may stem from a read error. V gene TRBV7-3 combines with J gene TRBJ2-1; TRBD2 agrees at 11 bases. Per germline, CDR1 SGHTA and CDR2 FQGTGA. CDR3 size: 17 residues. The CDR3 sequence: CSSSLSLLAGDYNEQFF. CDR3 coding DNA: TGTTCCAGCAGCTTATCCTTACTAGCGGGAGATTACAATGAGCAGTTCTTC.

The chain combines TRBV5-4 with TRBJ2-5, with 10 bases that match TRBD2. Germline lookup yields CDR1 SGHNT and CDR2 YYREEE (reference sequence). The CDR3 is made up of 15 amino acids. V shed 1 base and J 4 bases; nucleotides not matched to a gene: 4. CDR3 nucleotides: TGTGCCAGCAGCTTGCCTAGCGGGAGTGGAGAGACCCAGTACTTC. Residues: CASSLPSGSGETQYF.

The V gene is TRBV2, the J gene TRBJ2-1, with no clear D. Germline CDR1 and CDR2: SNHLY and FYNNEI. The CDR3 extends over 13 amino acids. V was cut by 6 bases and J by 2 bases, with 8 bases left in between. The DNA of the CDR3 is TGTGCCAGCAGCCCAACAGCCTACAATGAGCAGTTCTTC. Translation: CASSPTAYNEQFF.

The V and J genes are TRBV29-1 and TRBJ2-5; 8 bases map to TRBD2. J lost 4 bases, V lost 4 bases, and 2 bases had no gene match. Germline V CDR1 and CDR2: SQVTM, ANQGSEA. The CDR3 is made up of 12 amino acids. The CDR3 loop is CSVAGGPETQYF. The CDR3 DNA sequence: TGCAGCGTTGCGGGGGGGCCAGAGACCCAGTACTTC.

The chain carries TRBV2 and TRBJ1-5, with TRBD1 matching 9 bases. V was clipped by 6 bases and J by 0 bases; unmatched bases: 3. CDR1 and CDR2 (germline): SNHLY, FYNNEI. The CDR3 spans 15 residues. CDR3 coding DNA: TGTGCCAGCAGACAGGGGGCTCTTAGCAATCAGCCCCAGCATTTT. Translated, it gives CASRQGALSNQPQHF.

The chain links TRBV6-5 to TRBJ1-5; 8 positions agree with TRBD1. The V and J ends lost 6 bases and 3 bases, in that order; junction bases with no gene match: 7. Germline V gives CDR1 MNHEY, CDR2 SVGAGI. This CDR3 region has 15 residues. The CDR3 DNA reads as TGTGCCAGCAGGTGGGACAGGACCCCCAATCAGCCCCAGCATTTT. Translation: CASRWDRTPNQPQHF.

The V gene is TRBV4-2, the J gene TRBJ2-1; 9 positions match TRBD2. V lost 1 base, J lost 7 bases, and 8 bases stayed unmatched. Germline-derived CDR1 and CDR2 are LGHNA and YNFKEQ. The CDR3 has 16 residues. The CDR3 reads CASSQGRSLAGNEQFF. The CDR3 nucleotides read TGTGCCAGCAGCCAAGGGCGGAGCCTAGCGGGGAATGAGCAGTTCTTC.

The chain has TRBV11-2 and TRBJ1-4, with a weak D call TRBD1 (5 bases). Germline V gene data show CDR1 as SGHAT and CDR2 as FQNNGV. This CDR3 spans 14 amino acids. V was shortened by 5 bases and J by 4 bases, with 11 bases between the two germline ends. CDR3 nucleotides: TGTGCCAGCAGCACCAGGACAAGTAATGAAAAACTGTTTTTT. Encoded protein: CASSTRTSNEKLFF.

The chain is built from TRBV7-2 and TRBJ2-3; maybe TRBD1 (5 bases). V lost 1 base and J lost 2, with 10 bases in between. Germline values: CDR1 SGHTA, CDR2 FQGNSA. This CDR3 is 15 amino acids long. The CDR3 nucleotides are TGTGCCAGCAGCTTAGAAGGGGCCAACACAGATACGCAGTATTTT. This translates into CASSLEGANTDTQYF.

The genes are TRBV9 and TRBJ1-6; 7 positions agree with TRBD1. The CDR3 consists of 17 residues. The V gene end was trimmed by 4 bases and the J gene end by 1 base; junction bases not matched to a gene: 8. The germline V gene encodes CDR1 SGDLS and CDR2 YYNGEE. This chain's CDR3 is CASSPNRGASYNSPLHF. Here the CDR3 DNA reads TGTGCCAGCAGCCCCAACAGGGGAGCATCCTATAATTCACCCCTCCACTTT.

This clone was observed a handful of times. The V gene is TRBV20-1, the J gene TRBJ1-2; 8 nucleotides match TRBD1. CDR1 and CDR2 (germline): DFQATT, SNEGSKA (reference sequence). Unmatched junction bases numbered 1, after V lost 3 bases and J lost 7 bases. CDR3 size: 11 residues. CDR3 sequence reads: CSARTGAGYTF. The CDR3 DNA follows: TGCAGTGCTAGGACAGGGGCTGGCTACACCTTC.